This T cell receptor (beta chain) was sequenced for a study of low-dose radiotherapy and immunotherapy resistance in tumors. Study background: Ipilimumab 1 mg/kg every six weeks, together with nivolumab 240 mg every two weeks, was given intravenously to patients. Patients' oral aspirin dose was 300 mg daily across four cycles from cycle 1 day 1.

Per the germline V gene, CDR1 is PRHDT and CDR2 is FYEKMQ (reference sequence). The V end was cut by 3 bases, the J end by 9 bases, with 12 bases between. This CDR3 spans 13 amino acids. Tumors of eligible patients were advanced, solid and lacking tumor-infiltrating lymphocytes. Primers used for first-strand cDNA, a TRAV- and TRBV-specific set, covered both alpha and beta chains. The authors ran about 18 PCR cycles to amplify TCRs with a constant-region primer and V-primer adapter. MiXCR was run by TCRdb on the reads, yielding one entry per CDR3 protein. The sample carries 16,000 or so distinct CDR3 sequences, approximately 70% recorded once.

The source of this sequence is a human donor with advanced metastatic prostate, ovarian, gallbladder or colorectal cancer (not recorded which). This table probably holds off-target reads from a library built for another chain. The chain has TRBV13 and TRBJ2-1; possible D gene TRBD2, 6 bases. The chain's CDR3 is CASSFGAAGEQFF. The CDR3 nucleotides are TGTGCCAGCAGCTTCGGGGCAGCGGGTGAGCAGTTCTTC.